The rows below give T cell receptor beta chains drawn from one sample of a study of shared clonotypes between healthy human individuals. Using immunoSEQ multiplex PCR, the repertoire was profiled, and TCRdb retains in-frame clones only, with some absent. Among about 380,000 clones listed, approximately 96% were seen once. Sequencing was done on a sample of memory CD8+ T cells sorted from blood. The receptors stem from a man aged 30 to 39 in good health. The CDR3 runs from the conserved cysteine through the conserved F or W. The D gene is left open where the match is weak. Clone size, where shown, is once, few, many, or a class for clones that have expanded.

cdr3_length d_call clone_size j_call v_call cdr3_nt cdr3_aa
15 - - TRBJ1-3 TRBV14 TGTGCCAGCAGCCAAGATGGGGGGGCCCTCCACAGCATATATTTT CASSQDGGALHSIYF
14 - - TRBJ1-5 TRBV27 TGTGCCAGCAGTTTACTCCAGGAAAATCAGCCCCAGCATTTT CASSLLQENQPQHF
15 TRBD2 - TRBJ2-3 TRBV18 TGTGCCAGCTCACCAGGCGGGAGGGCCGGAAATACGCAGTATTTT CASSPGGRAGNTQYF
15 - once TRBJ1-6 TRBV9 TGTGCCAGCAGCGTAGGAGAGGGGGGCAATTCACCCCTCCACTTT CASSVGEGGNSPLHF
14 - - TRBJ1-3 TRBV10-3 TGTGCCATCTCGTCCGTCTACTCTGGAAACACCATATATTTT CAISSVYSGNTIYF
14 TRBD1 - TRBJ2-7 TRBV10-3 TGTGCCATCAGTCCGGGACAGGGGGACTACGAGCAGTACTTC CAISPGQGDYEQYF
16 TRBD2 - TRBJ2-1 TRBV11-2 TGTGCCAGCAGCTTCGAGCGGGAGACACTATCCAATGAGCAGTTCTTC CASSFERETLSNEQFF
16 - - TRBJ2-7 TRBV4-2 TGTGCCAGCAGCCAGAGTGCTGCAGGTGTAGCGACCGAGCAGTACTTC CASSQSAAGVATEQYF
12 - once TRBJ2-1 TRBV6-5 TGTGCCTCCGGACAGACCTACAATGAGCAGTTCTTC CASGQTYNEQFF
15 TRBD2 - TRBJ2-7 TRBV9 TGTGCCAGCAGCGTAGAAGGGACTAGAGGGGCCGAGCAGTACTTC CASSVEGTRGAEQYF